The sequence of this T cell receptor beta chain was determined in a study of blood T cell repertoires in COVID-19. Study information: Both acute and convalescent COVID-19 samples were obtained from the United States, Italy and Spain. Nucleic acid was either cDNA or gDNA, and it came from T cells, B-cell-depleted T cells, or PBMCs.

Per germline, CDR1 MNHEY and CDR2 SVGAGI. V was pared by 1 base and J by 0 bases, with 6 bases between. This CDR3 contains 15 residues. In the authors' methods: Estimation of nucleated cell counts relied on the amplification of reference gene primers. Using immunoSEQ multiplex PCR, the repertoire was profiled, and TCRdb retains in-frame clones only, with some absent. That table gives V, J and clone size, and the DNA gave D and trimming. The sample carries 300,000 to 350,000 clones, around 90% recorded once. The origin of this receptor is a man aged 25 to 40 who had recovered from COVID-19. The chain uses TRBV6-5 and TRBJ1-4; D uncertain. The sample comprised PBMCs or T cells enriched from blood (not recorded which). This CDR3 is CASSYLSSTNEKLFF. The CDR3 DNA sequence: TGTGCCAGCAGTTACTTGTCATCAACTAATGAAAAACTGTTTTTT.